A single sample is the source of the 23 T cell receptor beta chains below, sequenced in a study of Ad26.COV2.S vaccination and SARS-CoV-2 variants (dated by TCRdb to about 2021). The method was the immunoSEQ multiplex PCR assay. TCRdb limited this immuneACCESS table to in-frame rearrangements with V and J called. A share of clones is missing; checked studies link under half to unresolved V genes, and the rest is unexplained. In this sample the table shows roughly 380,000 clones, approximately 88% of which occur a single time. The top ten constitute about 4% of the sample. Explained via the paper, the treatment or condition label denotes: 19 received Ad26.COV2.S at low or high dose, single or two shots; 5 received placebo; per-sample allocation not given. Repertoires of vaccine and placebo recipients were sequenced from samples taken on day 63 after the first injection. Here the sequenced sample was peripheral blood, taken in a trial of Ad26.COV2.S vaccine versus placebo. Source of these receptors: a person between 18 and 59 years old who received the Ad26.COV2.S COVID-19 vaccine or a placebo.

The V call is TRBV3-1 (or the pseudogene TRBV3-2), the J call TRBJ2-3; D remains unclear. Trimming took 3 bases from V and 1 from J, leaving 8 bases between them. The germline gives CDR1 LGHDT, CDR2 YNNKEL (reference sequence). The CDR3 sequence is 14 residues long. The CDR3 sequence: CASSQLPRTDTQYF. Written as DNA, the CDR3 is TGTGCCAGCAGCCAGCTCCCCCGCACAGATACGCAGTATTTT.

The rearrangement joins TRBV9 to TRBJ2-3, with D unresolved. Looked up from germline, CDR1 is SGDLS and CDR2 is YYNGEE. The V end was cut by 2 bases, the J end by 3 bases, with 7 bases between. This CDR3 is built from 13 residues. The CDR3 DNA reads TGTGCCAGCAGCGTCCCAGGTACAGATACGCAGTATTTT. Translating gives CASSVPGTDTQYF.

This clone has more than one count but fewer than ten. V is TRBV29-1 and J is TRBJ2-7; D possibly corresponds to TRBD1 (6 bases). Germline lookup yields CDR1 SQVTM and CDR2 ANQGSEA. The CDR3 is 12 amino acids. V shed 7 bases and J shed 3 bases, with 13 bases lying between them. CDR3 region: CSAKVGGYEQYF. The CDR3 DNA is TGCAGCGCCAAGGTAGGGGGCTACGAGCAGTACTTC.

V usage is TRBV5-1 and J usage is TRBJ2-3; no reliable D call. The ends were cut back, 4 bases at V and 0 bases at J, with 9 bases in the middle. This CDR3 is 14 amino acids long. Looked up from germline, CDR1 is SGHRS and CDR2 is YFSETQ. The CDR3 region is CASSPELSTDTQYF. CDR3 nucleotide sequence: TGCGCCAGCAGCCCGGAACTCAGCACAGATACGCAGTATTTT. The whole variable domain, filled in from reference TRBV5-1 and TRBJ2-3, reads KAGVTQTPRYLIKTRGQQVTLSCSPISGHRSVSWYQQTPGQGLQFLFEYFSETQRNKGNFPGRFSGRQFSNSRSEMNVSTLELGDSALYLCASSPELSTDTQYFGPGTRLTVL.

This chain joins TRBV11-2 and TRBJ2-2; D unresolved. This CDR3 contains 18 residues. Germline V lookup: CDR1 SGHAT, CDR2 FQNNGV. Trimming cost V 0 bases and J 6 bases, with 20 bases left between them. The CDR3 sequence is CASSLDLTWGRVSGELFF. The CDR3, as DNA: TGTGCCAGCAGCTTAGATCTAACGTGGGGTCGGGTCTCCGGGGAGCTGTTTTTT.

This clone was seen a few times. The rearrangement links TRBV5-1 to TRBJ1-3; D is uncertain. Germline V lookup: CDR1 SGHRS, CDR2 YFSETQ. V lost 4 bases, J lost 0 bases, and 14 bases lay in between. This CDR3 is 16 amino acids long. The CDR3 coding sequence is TGCGCCAGCAGCATTGACTTCCCGAGCTCTGGAAACACCATATATTTT. It codes for CASSIDFPSSGNTIYF.

This clone was seen many times. This chain joins TRBV3-1 (or the pseudogene TRBV3-2) and TRBJ2-7; TRBD2 agrees at 8 bases. The CDR3 length is 14 residues. The germline gives CDR1 LGHDT, CDR2 YNNKEL (reference sequence). V shed 2 bases, J shed 3 bases, and the junction held 3 bases outside the gene matches. The CDR3 spells CASSQSGGFYEQYF. The CDR3 bases are TGTGCCAGCAGCCAAAGCGGGGGCTTCTACGAGCAGTACTTC.

This sequence joins TRBV2 and TRBJ1-2; D is uncertain. Germline values: CDR1 SNHLY, CDR2 FYNNEI. Trimming stripped 7 bases from V and 7 bases from J, with 16 bases between. The CDR3 totals 13 residues. CDR3 sequence: CASTRIGETGYTF. DNA of the CDR3: TGTGCCAGCACCCGAATCGGGGAAACTGGCTACACCTTC.

CDR3 amino acids: CASSVMASGNTGELFF. CDR3 sequence (DNA): TGTGCCAGCAGTGTCATGGCTAGCGGAAACACCGGGGAGCTGTTTTTT. The chain employs TRBV6-4 and TRBJ2-2, with 7 bases identical to TRBD2. Germline trimming cut 4 bases from V and 2 bases from J; bases unmatched to any gene: 7. This CDR3 is 16 amino acids long. The germline V gene has CDR1 MRHNA and CDR2 SNTAGT.

V gene TRBV27 combines with J gene TRBJ1-6; 11 bases fit TRBD1. V shed 7 bases, J shed 9 bases, and the junction held 5 bases outside the gene matches. Germline lookup yields CDR1 MNHEY and CDR2 SMNVEV (reference sequence). This CDR3 is built from 14 residues. The CDR3 nucleotides are TGTGCCAGCACCCCGGGACAGGGGGTTTCACCCCTCCACTTT. Its protein is CASTPGQGVSPLHF.

V and J are TRBV9 and TRBJ2-7, with 8 bases that match TRBD1. The CDR3 extends over 17 amino acids. Germline V gives CDR1 SGDLS, CDR2 YYNGEE. After removal of 0 bases from V and 0 bases from J, the junction contained 8 bases not matched to a gene. The CDR3 bases are TGTGCCAGCAGCGTAGATGTCGGGACAGGAGCCTCCTACGAGCAGTACTTC. Translation gives CASSVDVGTGASYEQYF.

The J gene is TRBJ1-1, the V gene TRBV4-1; D gene ambiguous. Trimming stripped 1 base from V and 5 bases from J, with 17 bases between. The CDR3 runs 16 residues. CDR1 and CDR2 (germline): MGHRA, YSYEKL. The DNA for the CDR3 is TGCGCCAGCAGCCAAGTCCTGCCGTCCCCCCGGACTGAAGCTTTCTTT. Protein sequence: CASSQVLPSPRTEAFF.

The gene calls are TRBV9 and TRBJ1-5, with D possibly being TRBD1 (5 bases). Germline CDR1 is SGDLS and CDR2 is YYNGEE. Deletions cut 0 bases from V and 7 bases from J, with 14 bases between. CDR3 size: 15 residues. The chain's CDR3 is CASSVDGQGGQPQHF. The CDR3 region has the DNA TGTGCCAGCAGCGTAGACGGGCAGGGAGGGCAGCCCCAGCATTTT.

This chain connects TRBV27 to TRBJ1-2; the D gene is possibly TRBD1 (6 bases). The CDR3 has 13 residues. The ends were cut back, 6 bases at V and 2 bases at J, with 10 bases in the middle. Per the germline V gene, CDR1 is MNHEY and CDR2 is SMNVEV (reference sequence). CDR3 sequence: CASRPQGNYGYTF. CDR3 coding DNA: TGTGCCAGCAGACCACAGGGAAACTATGGCTACACCTTC.

The V gene is TRBV6-6, the J gene TRBJ2-7; possible D gene TRBD1, 6 bases. This CDR3 comprises 14 residues. V was cut by 0 bases and J by 1 base, with 7 bases left in between. Germline CDR1 reads MNHNY; CDR2 reads SVGAGI (reference sequence). The CDR3 loop reads CASSYSGQSYEQYF. CDR3 DNA sequence: TGTGCCAGCAGTTACTCTGGACAGTCCTACGAGCAGTACTTC.

The J gene is TRBJ2-3, the V gene TRBV18; 9 nucleotides match TRBD2. Germline V lookup: CDR1 KGHSH, CDR2 LQKENI. The CDR3 is 16 amino acids. J gave up 1 base and V 6 bases, and 8 bases lay outside the gene matches. DNA for the CDR3: TGTGCCAGCTCCCACCGGCAGCGGGGGGGCACAGATACGCAGTATTTT. Translation: CASSHRQRGGTDTQYF.

DNA for the CDR3: TGCGCCAGCAGCCATGCCGGGACTAGTCCCTACGAGCAGTACTTC. This gives the protein CASSHAGTSPYEQYF. The chain recombines TRBV4-3 with TRBJ2-7; 8 bases match TRBD2. This CDR3 is built from 15 residues. The V gene's germline CDR1 is LGHNA and CDR2 YSLEER. The trim removed 3 bases at V and 2 bases at J, leaving 6 bases unmatched.

The V and J genes are TRBV19 and TRBJ1-1; D remains ambiguous. The CDR3 has 12 residues. Germline V lookup: CDR1 LNHDA, CDR2 SQIVND (reference sequence). DNA of the CDR3: TGTGTCGTCTACAGCAATCGGGCTGAAGCTTTCTTT. Protein product: CVVYSNRAEAFF.

V gene TRBV15 combines with J gene TRBJ2-7; D gene unclear. The V and J ends lost 6 bases and 2 bases respectively, with 11 bases between them. This CDR3 has 13 amino acids. Germline-derived CDR1 and CDR2 are LNHNV and YYDKDF (reference sequence). The CDR3 coding sequence is TGTGCCACCAGTCCGGCCGATACCTACGAGCAGTACTTC. Amino acid sequence: CATSPADTYEQYF.

The rearrangement joins TRBV4-3 to TRBJ1-4; D gene unclear. The CDR3 has 16 residues. CDR1 is LGHNA, CDR2 YSLEER, per germline. V was clipped by 0 bases and J by 6 bases, with 14 bases between them. The CDR3 DNA reads TGCGCCAGCAGCCAAGATAGTGTCGGAATTGATGAAAAACTGTTTTTT. Translation gives CASSQDSVGIDEKLFF.

This sequence joins TRBV7-7 and TRBJ2-5; D could derive from TRBD1 or TRBD2 (6 bases each). Looked up from germline, CDR1 is SSHAT and CDR2 is FNYEAQ (reference sequence). The CDR3 is 13 residues long. Trimming left V 3 bases short and J 5 bases short, with 10 bases between. The CDR3 region is CASSLDGGETQYF. CDR3 DNA sequence: TGTGCCAGCAGCTTGGACGGGGGCGAGACCCAGTACTTC.

The V and J genes are TRBV7-6 and TRBJ2-1; D gene ambiguous. The V end lost 5 bases, the J end lost 1 base, and 12 bases lay between the germline ends. This CDR3 contains 15 residues. Germline CDR1 reads SGHVS; CDR2 reads FNYEAQ. CDR3 sequence: CASSRGTMSYNEQFF. The CDR3, as DNA: TGTGCCAGCAGCCGCGGTACCATGTCCTACAATGAGCAGTTCTTC.

This chain connects TRBV6-2 or TRBV6-3 to TRBJ1-5; D gene uncertain. The CDR3 has 12 amino acids. The germline CDR1 and CDR2 sequences are MNHEY and SVGEGT. Trimming shortened V by 5 bases and J by 7 bases, and 9 bases separated the two germline ends. CDR3 sequence (DNA): TGTGCCAGCAGTCAACGCGGGCAGCCCCAGCATTTT. This encodes CASSQRGQPQHF.